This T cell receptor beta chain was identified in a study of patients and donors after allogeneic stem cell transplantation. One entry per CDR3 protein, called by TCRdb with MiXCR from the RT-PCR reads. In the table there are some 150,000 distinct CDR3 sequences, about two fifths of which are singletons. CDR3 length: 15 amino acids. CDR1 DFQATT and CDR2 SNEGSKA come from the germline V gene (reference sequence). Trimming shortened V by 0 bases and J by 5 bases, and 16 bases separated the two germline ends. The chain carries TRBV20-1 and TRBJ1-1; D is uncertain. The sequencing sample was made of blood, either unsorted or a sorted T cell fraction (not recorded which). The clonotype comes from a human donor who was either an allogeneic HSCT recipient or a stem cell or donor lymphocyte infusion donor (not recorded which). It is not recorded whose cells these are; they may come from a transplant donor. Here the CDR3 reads CSARDEGLPRTEAFF. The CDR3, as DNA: TGCAGTGCTAGAGATGAAGGACTCCCGAGGACTGAAGCTTTCTTT.